The rows below give T cell receptor beta chains drawn from one sample of a study of blood T cell repertoires in COVID-19. Repertoires were generated with immunoSEQ multiplex PCR, while TCRdb's copy carries only in-frame clones and drops some. The table includes 200,000 to 250,000 clones, roughly 79% detected once. The sample comprised peripheral blood. Source of these receptors: a woman over 75 with COVID-19, enrolled during active disease. The CDR3 runs from the conserved cysteine through the conserved F or W. The order of the fields is V gene, D gene, clone size, J gene, CDR3 protein, CDR3 DNA. A D gene is named only where the DNA matches it firmly. Clone size appears in some rows only: once, few, many, or a class for an expanded clone.

>TRBV7-2|TRBD1|-|TRBJ1-1
CASSSGTVMNTEAFF
TGTGCCAGCAGCTCCGGGACAGTAATGAACACTGAAGCTTTCTTT
>TRBV29-1|-|-|TRBJ1-1
CSVDRGQSNKNTEAFF
TGCAGCGTTGACCGGGGTCAGAGTAACAAGAACACTGAAGCTTTCTTT
>TRBV3-1/TRBV3-2|-|-|TRBJ1-1
CASSPGGGRTEAFF
TGTGCCAGCAGCCCAGGTGGGGGGAGGACTGAAGCTTTCTTT
>TRBV7-2|TRBD1|-|TRBJ1-1
CASSLVRTGNTEAFF
TGTGCCAGCAGCTTAGTGCGGACAGGGAACACTGAAGCTTTCTTT
>TRBV6-2/TRBV6-3|-|-|TRBJ2-7
CASSYGPGETYEQYF
TGTGCCAGCAGTTACGGACCGGGGGAGACCTACGAGCAGTACTTC
>TRBV4-1|TRBD1|-|TRBJ1-4
CATTGTAYEKLFF
TGCGCCACGACAGGGACTGCGTATGAAAAACTGTTTTTT
>TRBV29-1|-|-|TRBJ1-1
CSVETDGNTEAFF
TGCAGCGTTGAGACAGATGGGAACACTGAAGCTTTCTTT
>TRBV7-2|TRBD2|-|TRBJ2-5
CASSLAGVETQYF
TGTGCCAGCAGCCTAGCGGGAGTGGAGACCCAGTACTTC
>TRBV5-1|TRBD1|-|TRBJ1-2
CASSLEPNGQGSDGYTF
TGCGCCAGCAGCTTGGAACCTAACGGACAGGGGTCTGATGGCTACACCTTC
>TRBV7-3|-|-|TRBJ1-1
CASSRLRNTEAFF
TGTGCCAGCAGCCGACTTCGGAACACTGAAGCTTTCTTT
>TRBV19|-|few|TRBJ1-5
CASSRNRDKSQHF
TGTGCCAGTAGTCGAAACAGGGATAAGTCCCAGCATTTT
>TRBV28|-|-|TRBJ1-3
CASSPYTQARFSGNTIYF
TGTGCCAGCAGTCCGTATACGCAGGCCCGCTTCTCTGGAAACACCATATATTTT
>TRBV28|-|-|TRBJ2-6
CASSPSGAGANVLTF
TGTGCCAGCAGTCCATCGGGGGCTGGGGCCAACGTCCTGACTTTC
>TRBV5-6|-|-|TRBJ1-4
CASSLAWTANEKLFF
TGTGCCAGCAGCTTGGCCTGGACAGCGAATGAAAAACTGTTTTTT
>TRBV6-1|TRBD1|-|TRBJ1-3
CASSDQPGQSF
TGTGCCAGCAGTGACCAACCGGGACAGTCCTTT
>TRBV28|-|-|TRBJ2-7
CASRAQGFYEQYF
TGTGCCAGCAGGGCACAGGGATTCTACGAGCAGTACTTC
>TRBV7-8|TRBD2|once|TRBJ2-2
CASSPQLAGGSTGELFF
TGTGCCAGCAGCCCCCAGCTAGCGGGGGGCTCCACCGGGGAGCTGTTTTTT
>TRBV7-7|-|-|TRBJ2-5
CASSLAPGLQETQYF
TGTGCTAGCAGCTTGGCGCCGGGTTTGCAAGAGACCCAGTACTTC
>TRBV7-9|-|-|TRBJ1-2
CASSLETATHGYTF
TGTGCCAGCAGCTTAGAGACCGCGACTCATGGCTACACCTTC
>TRBV30|-|-|TRBJ1-5
CAWSTQGNQPQHF
TGTGCCTGGAGTACACAGGGAAATCAGCCCCAGCATTTT
>TRBV19|-|-|TRBJ1-1
CASSIGYQGAEAFF
TGTGCCAGTAGTATAGGCTACCAGGGTGCTGAAGCTTTCTTT
>TRBV3-1/TRBV3-2|-|-|TRBJ1-2
CASSHAAPANYGYTF
TGTGCCAGCAGCCATGCGGCACCAGCTAACTATGGCTACACCTTC
>TRBV6-5|-|-|TRBJ1-2
CASNLETANGYTF
TGTGCCAGCAATTTGGAGACGGCGAATGGCTACACCTTC
>TRBV5-1|TRBD1|-|TRBJ1-2
CASSETGDYGYTF
TGCGCCAGCAGCGAGACAGGGGACTATGGCTACACCTTC
>TRBV7-8|-|-|TRBJ1-1
CASSPPSLGGNTEAFF
TGTGCCAGCAGCCCTCCTTCCCTTGGAGGGAACACTGAAGCTTTCTTT
>TRBV5-1|TRBD2|-|TRBJ2-2
CASSLLAGAITGELFF
TGCGCCAGCAGCTTACTAGCGGGGGCTATCACCGGGGAGCTGTTTTTT
>TRBV5-1|-|many|TRBJ1-1
CASSLAGQNTEAFF
TGCGCCAGCAGCTTGGCGGGACAAAACACTGAAGCTTTCTTT